These 26 T cell receptor beta chains came from one sample sequenced in a study of glioma-infiltrating T cells. TCR alpha and beta CDR3 regions were amplified from RNA using iRepertoire nested multiplex PCR. From the multiplex PCR reads, TCRdb called clonotypes with MiXCR, one entry per CDR3 protein. The data hold roughly 100,000 distinct CDR3 sequences, with around 30% observed a single time. Sequenced sample: glioma tissue, nonneoplastic brain tissue, or PBMCs (not recorded which). These receptors all come from a human donor with low-grade glioma or glioblastoma, undergoing nonglioma brain surgery, or in good health (not recorded which).

This clonotype showed up just a few times. The V call is TRBV4-2, the J call TRBJ2-5; 10 nucleotides line up with TRBD2. Germline loops: CDR1 LGHNA, CDR2 YNFKEQ. Trimming cost V 1 base and J 3 bases; bases outside gene matches: 5. The CDR3 is 16 residues long. The CDR3 DNA follows: TGTGCCAGCAGCCAAGGCACCACTAGCGGGGAAGAGACCCAGTACTTC. It specifies CASSQGTTSGEETQYF.

This clonotype was recorded at least ten times. The chain uses TRBV2 and TRBJ2-3, with 10 bases identical to TRBD2. Germline V gene data show CDR1 as SNHLY and CDR2 as FYNNEI. After removal of 6 bases from V and 3 bases from J, the junction contained 6 bases not matched to a gene. This CDR3 is 15 amino acids long. This chain's CDR3 is CASRGPLAGTDTQYF. DNA for the CDR3: TGTGCCAGCAGGGGACCACTAGCGGGAACAGATACGCAGTATTTT.

This clonotype came up many times. This chain links TRBV6-1 with TRBJ1-5; TRBD1 matches at 10 bases. The CDR3 has 17 amino acids. V trimming: 5 bases; J trimming: 1 base; junction bases outside the gene matches: 8. From germline, CDR1 is MNHNS and CDR2 SASEGT. The CDR3 DNA reads TGTGCCAGCAGTCACCTGACAGGGGGCCGGAGCAATCAGCCCCAGCATTTT. It specifies CASSHLTGGRSNQPQHF.

As concerns this clonotype: A read error is possible here, since a much larger clone lies one base away. Because it lacks the conserved phenylalanine or tryptophan at the end, this CDR3 is likely a read error. The chain carries TRBV6-6 and TRBJ1-6, with unresolved D. With 2 bases removed from V and 5 bases from J, the gap between germline ends came to 7 bases. The CDR3 runs 14 residues. The germline V gene has CDR1 MNHNY and CDR2 SVGAGI (reference sequence). The CDR3 sequence is CASSYDGNNSPLHL. The DNA for the CDR3 is TGTGCCAGCAGTTACGACGGGAATAATTCACCCCTCCACCTT.

This clonotype appeared many times. The chain employs TRBV13 and TRBJ1-1; D possibly corresponds to TRBD1 (6 bases). This CDR3 region has 14 residues. The germline V gene has CDR1 PRHDT and CDR2 FYEKMQ (reference sequence). Trimming pared 5 bases from V and 6 bases from J, leaving 16 bases between. The CDR3 loop is CASSAQIGGAEAFF. CDR3 bases: TGTGCCAGCAGCGCTCAGATAGGGGGGGCTGAAGCTTTCTTT.

In its sample, this clonotype was seen a few times. The chain has TRBV11-2 and TRBJ2-3; 10 positions agree with TRBD2. Germline assignment: CDR1 SGHAT and CDR2 FQNNGV. There are 19 residues in the CDR3. V lost 5 bases, J lost 3 bases, and 17 bases stayed unmatched. The DNA of the CDR3 is TGTGCCAGCAGCAACAAACCCTTATTAGCGGGGGGTAGGACAGATACGCAGTATTTT. This codes for CASSNKPLLAGGRTDTQYF.

In the case of this clonotype: This clone may be a read error of a much larger clone one base away. V gene TRBV7-2 combines with J gene TRBJ1-6; weak D call: TRBD1 (5 bases). CDR1 is SGHTA and CDR2 is FQGNSA in the germline V gene. This CDR3 region has 15 residues. The chain's CDR3 is CASRPGGGTGRPPHF. The CDR3 DNA is TGTGCCAGCAGGCCGGGTGGAGGGACGGGACGACCCCCCCACTTT.

This chain links TRBV4-3 with TRBJ1-1; no clear D. This CDR3 is built from 17 residues. Germline lookup yields CDR1 LGHNA and CDR2 YSLEER. The V and J ends lost 1 base and 0 bases respectively, with 15 bases between them. The CDR3 DNA reads as TGCGCCAGCAGCCAAGTTCCTACTTGTGGAATGAACACTGAAGCTTTCTTT. Protein: CASSQVPTCGMNTEAFF.

This clonotype showed up just a few times. J is TRBJ1-2 and V is TRBV5-1, with TRBD1 identical over 9 bases. CDR3 length equals 13 residues. CDR1 is SGHRS and CDR2 is YFSETQ in the germline V gene. V lost 4 bases, J lost 7 bases, and 5 bases stayed unmatched. The CDR3 region has the DNA TGCGCCAGCAGCGCGGGACAGGGAGGTGGCTACACCTTC. This translates into CASSAGQGGGYTF.

This clonotype was detected many times. The gene calls are TRBV20-1 and TRBJ2-3, with 7 bases aligning to TRBD2. The germline CDR1 and CDR2 sequences are DFQATT and SNEGSKA (reference sequence). The CDR3 is 14 amino acids. The V segment lost 6 bases and the J segment 3 bases; nucleotides outside the gene matches: 9. CDR3 region: CSALSGGGTDTQYF. The CDR3 DNA reads as TGCAGTGCGCTATCGGGGGGAGGGACAGATACGCAGTATTTT.

This clonotype was seen many times. This chain connects TRBV7-9 to TRBJ1-2; 7 bases line up with TRBD1. The V gene's germline CDR1 is SEHNR and CDR2 FQNEAQ (reference sequence). This CDR3 contains 14 residues. The V segment lost 5 bases and the J segment 4 bases; nucleotides outside the gene matches: 7. The CDR3 region has the DNA TGTGCCAGCAGCCTAACAGGGGTGGTCTATGGCTACACCTTC. Its protein is CASSLTGVVYGYTF.

This clonotype was recorded at least ten times. The genes are TRBV18 and TRBJ2-3; 7 bases are shared with TRBD1. Germline CDR1 and CDR2: KGHSH and LQKENI. This CDR3 has 14 residues. V trimming: 3 bases; J trimming: 2 bases; junction bases outside the gene matches: 2. CDR3 protein: CASSPGQATDTQYF. CDR3 coding DNA: TGTGCCAGCTCACCCGGACAGGCCACAGATACGCAGTATTTT.

This clonotype showed up many times. This chain connects TRBV7-9 to TRBJ2-3, with unresolved D. The CDR3 has 15 amino acids. Trimming removed 5 bases at V and 0 bases at J, with 12 bases between. Germline CDR1 and CDR2: SEHNR and FQNEAQ (reference sequence). The CDR3 is CASSHDTPSTDTQYF. The CDR3 region has the DNA TGTGCCAGCAGCCACGACACACCCAGCACAGATACGCAGTATTTT.

The count of this clonotype is one. The chain combines TRBV12-3 or TRBV12-4 with TRBJ1-3; D unresolved. There are 14 residues in the CDR3. Between the trimmed V and J ends, which lost 1 base and 4 bases, there was a span of 8 bases. The DNA for the CDR3 is TGTGCCAGCAGTTTAGGCGGGTGGGGAAACACCATATATTTT. Protein: CASSLGGWGNTIYF.

This clonotype was seen repeatedly, ten times or more. The chain has TRBV28 and TRBJ1-5, with D uncertain. The germline gives CDR1 MDHEN, CDR2 SYDVKM. V lost 2 bases and J 1 base, leaving 9 bases between the germline ends. The CDR3 contains 15 residues. The CDR3 DNA follows: TGTGCCAGCAGTTTAGGAGGACCGAGCAATCAGCCCCAGCATTTT. It is translated as CASSLGGPSNQPQHF. Drawing the rest from reference TRBV28 and TRBJ1-5, the complete variable domain is DVKVTQSSRYLVKRTGEKVFLECVQDMDHENMFWYRQDPGLGLRLIYFSYDVKMKEKGDIPEGYSVSREKKERFSLILESASTNQTSMYLCASSLGGPSNQPQHFGDGTRLSIL.

A word on this clonotype: This may be a read error, as it is one base from a much larger clone. The genes are TRBV4-2 and TRBJ1-1; D gene unclear. Looked up from germline, CDR1 is LGHNA and CDR2 is YNFKEQ. The CDR3 extends over 15 amino acids. V lost 4 bases to trimming and J lost 0 bases, with 12 bases between them. The CDR3 is CASSPAPLMNTEAFF. The CDR3, as DNA: TGTGCCAGCAGCCCGGCCCCCCTAATGAACACTGAAGCTTTCTTT.

This clonotype was counted ten times or more. The chain links TRBV20-1 to TRBJ1-4, with 8 bases that match TRBD1. This CDR3 region has 16 residues. V shed 2 bases and J 5 bases; nucleotides not matched to a gene: 10. Per the germline V gene, CDR1 is DFQATT and CDR2 is SNEGSKA (reference sequence). In DNA form, the CDR3 reads TGCAGTGCTAGACCTTCGCACAGGGGGTCAAATGAAAAACTGTTTTTT. It yields the protein CSARPSHRGSNEKLFF.

This clonotype was counted many times. The chain joins TRBV7-2 to TRBJ1-6; 7 positions agree with TRBD1. CDR1 is SGHTA and CDR2 is FQGNSA in the germline V gene. V dropped 1 base and J dropped 6; count of bases not matched to a gene: 3. The CDR3 contains 15 residues. This CDR3 is CASSLGGTANSPLHF. The CDR3 DNA reads TGTGCCAGCAGCTTAGGTGGGACAGCTAATTCACCCCTCCACTTT. The whole variable domain, filled in from reference TRBV7-2 and TRBJ1-6, reads GAGVSQSPSNKVTEKGKDVELRCDPISGHTALYWYRQSLGQGLEFLIYFQGNSAPDKSGLPSDRFSAERTGGSVSTLTIQRTQQEDSAVYLCASSLGGTANSPLHFGNGTRLTVT.

This clonotype was seen at least ten times. J is TRBJ1-1 and V is TRBV20-1; 12 nucleotides match TRBD1. This CDR3 is built from 15 residues. CDR1 and CDR2 (germline): DFQATT, SNEGSKA (reference sequence). CDR3 amino acids: CSARDRGRSMAEAFF. For the CDR3, the DNA is TGCAGCGCTCGGGACAGGGGGCGAAGTATGGCTGAAGCTTTCTTT.

In its sample, this clonotype was seen many times. The V call is TRBV6-2 or TRBV6-3, the J call TRBJ1-1, with TRBD1 identical over 7 bases. CDR3 length: 16 residues. The germline gives CDR1 MNHEY, CDR2 SVGEGT. Losses at the gene ends were 2 bases for V and 0 bases for J; bases not matched to a gene: 6. The CDR3 reads CASSYPEDRMNTEAFF. Written as DNA, the CDR3 is TGTGCCAGCAGTTACCCGGAGGACAGGATGAACACTGAAGCTTTCTTT.

This clonotype came up many times. The chain combines TRBV28 with TRBJ1-5; 8 nucleotides agree with TRBD1. With V trimmed by 4 bases and J by 3 bases, 14 bases remained unmatched. Per the germline V gene, CDR1 is MDHEN and CDR2 is SYDVKM. This CDR3 is built from 18 residues. The CDR3 here is CASSSIPGQGGFNQPQHF. In nucleotides, the CDR3 is TGTGCCAGCAGTTCAATACCCGGACAGGGAGGGTTCAATCAGCCCCAGCATTTT.

This clonotype was recorded at least ten times. V gene TRBV7-2 combines with J gene TRBJ1-1; TRBD1 matches at 9 bases. There are 14 residues in the CDR3. CDR1 and CDR2 from the germline V gene are SGHTA and FQGNSA. The trim removed 5 bases at V and 6 bases at J, leaving 7 bases unmatched. CDR3 loop: CASSGQGTGAEAFF. The CDR3 bases are TGTGCCAGCAGCGGACAGGGGACTGGAGCTGAAGCTTTCTTT. Drawing the rest from reference TRBV7-2 and TRBJ1-1, the complete variable domain is GAGVSQSPSNKVTEKGKDVELRCDPISGHTALYWYRQSLGQGLEFLIYFQGNSAPDKSGLPSDRFSAERTGGSVSTLTIQRTQQEDSAVYLCASSGQGTGAEAFFGQGTRLTVV.

This clonotype has at least ten counts. This chain links TRBV28 with TRBJ2-7; D perhaps matches TRBD1 (5 bases). The germline V and J ends were trimmed by 7 bases and 5 bases, with 24 bases remaining between them. Germline assignment: CDR1 MDHEN and CDR2 SYDVKM. The CDR3 has 16 amino acids. The CDR3 loop is CASTPLDSGRSHEQYF. The CDR3 coding sequence is TGTGCCAGCACCCCCTTGGATTCAGGGCGATCGCACGAGCAGTACTTC.

A few counts support this clonotype. This chain links TRBV19 with TRBJ2-1; TRBD2 matches 15 bases. The length of the CDR3 is 17 residues. V gave up 6 bases and J gave up 7 bases; unmatched junction bases: 10. CDR1 and CDR2 from the germline V gene are LNHDA and SQIVND (reference sequence). In DNA, the CDR3 is TGTGCCAGTAGCCCAGGGACTAGCGGGGGGTTAAGAAATGAGCAGTTCTTC. Its protein is CASSPGTSGGLRNEQFF. Full variable domain (rest looked up from reference TRBV19 and TRBJ2-1): DGGITQSPKYLFRKEGQNVTLSCEQNLNHDAMYWYRQDPGQGLRLIYYSQIVNDFQKGDIAEGYSVSREKKESFPLTVTSAQKNPTAFYLCASSPGTSGGLRNEQFFGPGTRLTVL.

The CDR3, as DNA: TGTGCCAGCAGCCAAGGGGCCGGGGGAGACAATGAGCAGTTCTTC. Translation: CASSQGAGGDNEQFF. The V and J genes are TRBV4-2 and TRBJ2-1; D is perhaps TRBD2 (6 bases). Germline lookup yields CDR1 LGHNA and CDR2 YNFKEQ. The V end was cut by 1 base, the J end by 5 bases, with 12 bases between. This CDR3 contains 15 residues.

The chain combines TRBV7-2 with TRBJ1-1; a weak D match, TRBD1 (6 bases). The CDR3 has 17 amino acids. Trimming cost V 3 bases and J 3 bases, with 20 bases left between them. In germline, CDR1 is SGHTA, CDR2 FQGNSA. CDR3 protein: CASSFGTYRANDTEAFF. The DNA of the CDR3 is TGTGCCAGCAGCTTCGGTACCTACAGGGCCAACGACACTGAAGCTTTCTTT.